The next 30 T cell receptor beta chains were all read from a single sample in a study of T cell clones after liver transplantation. Data came from immunoSEQ multiplex PCR; TCRdb stores just in-frame clones and leaves some out. This sample has 70,000 to 80,000 clones, with roughly nine tenths found just once. The input for sequencing was CD4+ T cells from blood, taken before liver transplant. All receptors derive from a human donor who received a liver transplant.

The chain employs TRBV4-1 and TRBJ2-7; D is ambiguous. V was trimmed by 0 bases and J by 4 bases, leaving 10 bases between them. The CDR3 spans 14 residues. CDR1 is MGHRA and CDR2 is YSYEKL in the germline V gene. Here the CDR3 reads CASSQDDRSYEQYF. The CDR3 DNA reads as TGCGCCAGCAGCCAAGATGACCGTAGTTACGAGCAGTACTTC.

The chain recombines TRBV11-2 with TRBJ2-1; a weak D match, TRBD2 (6 bases). CDR3 size: 16 residues. The V and J ends lost 5 bases and 0 bases respectively, with 14 bases between them. Germline V lookup: CDR1 SGHAT, CDR2 FQNNGV. The CDR3 DNA reads TGTGCCAGCAGCCCAGTCCGGGGGAGCTCCTACAATGAGCAGTTCTTC. Encoded protein: CASSPVRGSSYNEQFF.

The rearrangement links TRBV5-1 to TRBJ1-3; D is perhaps TRBD1 (6 bases). CDR1 SGHRS and CDR2 YFSETQ come from the germline V gene. The germline V and J ends were trimmed by 0 bases and 0 bases, with 10 bases remaining between them. The CDR3 spans 16 residues. CDR3 sequence reads: CASSLAWGASGNTIYF. The DNA of the CDR3 is TGCGCCAGCAGCTTGGCCTGGGGGGCCTCTGGAAACACCATATATTTT.

This chain uses TRBV5-5 with TRBJ1-2, with D maybe TRBD1 (5 bases). Germline lookup yields CDR1 SGHKS and CDR2 YYEKEE (reference sequence). V lost 1 base and J 1 base, leaving 8 bases between the germline ends. This CDR3 contains 14 residues. CDR3 sequence (DNA): TGTGCCAGCAGCTTGTCGGGGGGTAACTATGGCTACACCTTC. This sequence encodes CASSLSGGNYGYTF.

The chain combines TRBV4-3 with TRBJ1-5; D remains ambiguous. With 1 base removed from V and 6 bases from J, the gap between germline ends came to 7 bases. This CDR3 region has 13 residues. In germline, CDR1 is LGHNA, CDR2 YSLEER. CDR3 sequence: CASSQGVSQPQHF. CDR3 DNA sequence: TGCGCCAGCAGCCAAGGGGTTAGTCAGCCCCAGCATTTT.

This chain connects TRBV6-1 to TRBJ1-5; D not certain. CDR1 and CDR2 (germline): MNHNS, SASEGT. V was pared by 0 bases and J by 9 bases, with 9 bases between. The CDR3 spans 13 residues. CDR3 region: CASSEARVRPQHF. CDR3 bases: TGTGCCAGCAGTGAAGCGCGGGTAAGGCCCCAGCATTTT.

A single count supports this clone. The chain joins TRBV5-1 to TRBJ1-1, with 11 bases aligning to TRBD1. Germline V lookup: CDR1 SGHRS, CDR2 YFSETQ. The CDR3 loop spans 13 amino acids. After removal of 4 bases from V and 7 bases from J, the junction contained 3 bases not matched to a gene. The CDR3, as DNA: TGCGCCAGCAGCGGGGGACAGGGGGTTGAAGCTTTCTTT. It encodes CASSGGQGVEAFF.

The V gene is TRBV28, the J gene TRBJ2-5; tentatively, D is TRBD1 (5 bases). This CDR3 comprises 14 residues. Trimming took off 2 bases at V and 5 bases at J, with 12 bases between the two ends. Per germline, CDR1 MDHEN and CDR2 SYDVKM. CDR3 sequence (DNA): TGTGCCAGCAGTTTACCTAGGGGCTATGAGACCCAGTACTTC. Amino acids: CASSLPRGYETQYF.

This chain connects TRBV2 to TRBJ1-3; D gene ambiguous. Germline-derived CDR1 and CDR2 are SNHLY and FYNNEI. V lost 3 bases and J lost 7, with 4 bases in between. The CDR3 sequence is 11 residues long. CDR3 loop: CASSELNTIYF. The CDR3 DNA reads as TGTGCCAGCAGTGAGTTGAACACCATATATTTT.

A single count supports this clone. This rearrangement joins TRBV2 to TRBJ2-5, with TRBD1 identical over 9 bases. CDR1 and CDR2 from the germline V gene are SNHLY and FYNNEI. Trimming at V came to 3 bases and at J to 1 base, leaving 0 bases not matched to a gene. This CDR3 is built from 14 residues. Here the CDR3 reads CASSEGQGQETQYF. The DNA of the CDR3 is TGTGCCAGCAGTGAGGGACAGGGCCAAGAGACCCAGTACTTC.

Comment on this clone: One end of the junction does not line up with germline, which may come from a read error. The V gene is TRBV7-7, the J gene TRBJ1-5; D possibly corresponds to TRBD1 (6 bases). Germline loops: CDR1 SSHAT, CDR2 FNYEAQ (reference sequence). The CDR3 length is 15 residues. The chain's CDR3 is CASSCRGYSNQPQHF. CDR3 coding DNA: TGTGCTAGCAGCTGCAGGGGATATAGCAATCAGCCCCAGCATTTT.

The chain is built from TRBV4-2 and TRBJ2-1, with D perhaps matching TRBD2 (5 bases). This CDR3 region has 16 residues. V lost 3 bases, J lost 0 bases, and 12 bases lay in between. The V gene's germline CDR1 is LGHNA and CDR2 YNFKEQ. Here the CDR3 reads CASSHSSGSSYNEQFF. DNA for the CDR3: TGTGCCAGCAGCCACTCCTCGGGGAGCTCCTACAATGAGCAGTTCTTC.

The chain couples TRBV5-4 to TRBJ2-1; 10 bases match TRBD2. The trim removed 0 bases at V and 5 bases at J, leaving 11 bases unmatched. The CDR3 contains 18 residues. The germline V gene encodes CDR1 SGHNT and CDR2 YYREEE (reference sequence). CDR3 sequence reads: CASSLDGAGLAIDNEQFF. CDR3 nucleotides: TGTGCCAGCAGCTTGGATGGTGCGGGACTAGCGATTGACAATGAGCAGTTCTTC.

This sequence joins TRBV29-1 and TRBJ2-5; 7 bases fit TRBD1. This CDR3 is 12 amino acids long. Germline values: CDR1 SQVTM, CDR2 ANQGSEA. Losses at the gene ends were 6 bases for V and 4 bases for J; bases not matched to a gene: 5. The CDR3 loop is CSVAGTVETQYF. The CDR3 nucleotides read TGCAGCGTCGCAGGGACAGTAGAGACCCAGTACTTC.

The rearrangement uses TRBV29-1 and TRBJ1-5; tentatively, D is TRBD1 (6 bases). The CDR3 is made up of 16 amino acids. Trimming cost V 4 bases and J 1 base, with 17 bases left between them. Germline assignment: CDR1 SQVTM and CDR2 ANQGSEA. The DNA of the CDR3 is TGCAGCGTTGTGGTTGGGGGGGGCTCGAGCAATCAGCCCCAGCATTTT. Translation: CSVVVGGGSSNQPQHF.

This clone appeared a few times. The V gene is TRBV7-2, the J gene TRBJ2-7; D gene uncertain. V dropped 5 bases and J dropped 6 bases, with 11 bases sitting between them. The CDR3 is 12 residues long. Germline CDR1 SGHTA, CDR2 FQGNSA. CDR3 coding DNA: TGTGCCAGCAGCCTCAGCTGGGGCGAGCAGTACTTC. Translation: CASSLSWGEQYF.

The J gene is TRBJ2-7, the V gene TRBV7-5. TRBV7-5 constitutes a pseudogene. The CDR3 spans 11 residues. CDR3 bases: TGTGCCAGAGAGGGGGGCAACGAGCAGTACTTC. Amino acids: CAREGGNEQYF.

The CDR3 sequence: CASSQGGSSLDTGELFF. The CDR3 DNA follows: TGTGCCAGCAGCCAGGGTGGGTCGTCATTGGACACCGGGGAGCTGTTTTTT. The rearrangement joins TRBV4-2 to TRBJ2-2; D unresolved. Trimming cost V 3 bases and J 3 bases, with 17 bases left between them. This CDR3 has 17 amino acids. Germline assignment: CDR1 LGHNA and CDR2 YNFKEQ.

The chain uses TRBV28 and TRBJ1-3; maybe TRBD1 (5 bases). Trimming left V 4 bases short and J 10 bases short, with 11 bases between. The CDR3 has 12 amino acids. Germline lookup yields CDR1 MDHEN and CDR2 SYDVKM. The CDR3 nucleotides are TGTGCCAGCAGTTCGGGGGTGCTGACCATATATTTT. Residues: CASSSGVLTIYF.

This clone came up once. The rearrangement joins TRBV29-1 to TRBJ2-2; D tentatively reads TRBD1 or TRBD2 (6 bases each). Trimming removed 8 bases from V and 4 bases from J, with 17 bases in between. Germline CDR1 reads SQVTM; CDR2 reads ANQGSEA. The CDR3 sequence is 14 residues long. DNA for the CDR3: TGCAGCCCATGGGTAGGGGGAGGCACCGGGGAGCTGTTTTTT. Translation gives CSPWVGGGTGELFF.

This CDR3 reads CASSLVGTGANEKLFF. CDR3 DNA: TGTGCCAGCAGCTTAGTGGGGACAGGGGCTAATGAAAAACTGTTTTTT. This chain connects TRBV7-2 to TRBJ1-4; 10 bases align to TRBD1. Germline CDR1 is SGHTA and CDR2 is FQGNSA. J was trimmed by 3 bases and V by 1 base; bases with no gene match: 2. The CDR3 spans 16 residues. Looking up the rest from reference TRBV7-2 and TRBJ1-4 gives the full variable domain: GAGVSQSPSNKVTEKGKDVELRCDPISGHTALYWYRQSLGQGLEFLIYFQGNSAPDKSGLPSDRFSAERTGGSVSTLTIQRTQQEDSAVYLCASSLVGTGANEKLFFGSGTQLSVL.

This chain links TRBV10-2 with TRBJ2-3; 7 bases align to TRBD1. CDR3 length: 12 residues. The V gene's germline CDR1 is WSHSY and CDR2 SAAADI. Trimming took 8 bases from V and 6 from J; bases not matched to a gene: 5. The CDR3 DNA is TGCGCCAGCCTGGGACAGCCGGATACGCAGTATTTT. Translating gives CASLGQPDTQYF.

This chain joins TRBV11-2 and TRBJ2-1; D is possibly TRBD2 (5 bases). Germline V gene data show CDR1 as SGHAT and CDR2 as FQNNGV. This CDR3 is built from 17 residues. V was cut by 4 bases and J by 3 bases, with 19 bases left in between. The CDR3 spells CASSSTSDYRDYNEQFF. The CDR3, as DNA: TGTGCCAGCAGCTCCACCTCAGACTACCGGGACTACAATGAGCAGTTCTTC.

The sample holds a few counts of this clone. V usage is TRBV7-8 and J usage is TRBJ2-7; a weak D match, TRBD2 (6 bases). Trimming took off 0 bases at V and 6 bases at J, with 21 bases between the two ends. This CDR3 has 17 residues. CDR1 and CDR2 from the germline V gene are SGHVS and FQNEAQ. The CDR3 DNA follows: TGTGCCAGCAGCTTAGCATCCGGGAGAGCATCCTACGTCGAGCAGTACTTC. It translates to CASSLASGRASYVEQYF.

The chain links TRBV6-1 to TRBJ2-6, with D possibly TRBD2 on 5 matching bases. CDR3 length: 14 amino acids. Germline assignment: CDR1 MNHNS and CDR2 SASEGT. Trimming removed 6 bases from V and 3 bases from J, with 9 bases in between. CDR3 in DNA: TGTGCCAGCAGGCTAGCTCTTGGGGCCAACGTCCTGACTTTC. Translation gives CASRLALGANVLTF.

This clone occurred a few times. V is TRBV6-4 and J is TRBJ1-1; no clear D. This CDR3 has 13 residues. Germline V gene sequence: CDR1 MRHNA, CDR2 SNTAGT. Trimming pared 6 bases from V and 1 base from J, leaving 9 bases between. For the CDR3, the DNA is TGTGCCAGCAGCATACATACGAACACTGAAGCTTTCTTT. It is translated as CASSIHTNTEAFF.

This clone has just one count. The CDR3 DNA reads TGCGCCAGCATTCGACTAGCCGCGGGCTACGAGCAGTACTTC. It encodes CASIRLAAGYEQYF. This chain connects TRBV10-1 to TRBJ2-7; TRBD2 matches 7 bases. The V gene's germline CDR1 is WNHNN and CDR2 SYGVQD (reference sequence). The CDR3 is made up of 14 amino acids. The J segment lost 3 bases and the V segment lost 7 bases, leaving 9 bases of the junction unmatched.

The chain links TRBV7-9 to TRBJ1-1; D gene unclear. The germline CDR1 and CDR2 sequences are SEHNR and FQNEAQ (reference sequence). The CDR3 spans 14 residues. V was pared by 2 bases and J by 4 bases, with 11 bases between. This CDR3 reads CASSLMSSSTEAFF. The CDR3 coding sequence is TGTGCCAGCAGCTTAATGAGCAGTAGCACTGAAGCTTTCTTT.

This chain joins TRBV14 and TRBJ2-7, with 10 bases aligning to TRBD1. Germline V CDR1 and CDR2: SGHDN, FVKESK. This CDR3 has 13 residues. V gave up 6 bases and J gave up 3 bases; unmatched junction bases: 2. The CDR3 region is CASRRTGGYEQYF. CDR3 coding DNA: TGTGCCAGCAGGCGGACAGGGGGCTACGAGCAGTACTTC.

The chain employs TRBV15 and TRBJ2-7; D remains unclear. With 0 bases removed from V and 7 bases from J, the gap between germline ends came to 13 bases. Per the germline V gene, CDR1 is LNHNV and CDR2 is YYDKDF (reference sequence). The CDR3 spans 14 residues. The CDR3 sequence is CATSREKGLGEQYF. The DNA of the CDR3 is TGTGCCACCAGCAGAGAGAAGGGTCTTGGAGAGCAGTACTTC.